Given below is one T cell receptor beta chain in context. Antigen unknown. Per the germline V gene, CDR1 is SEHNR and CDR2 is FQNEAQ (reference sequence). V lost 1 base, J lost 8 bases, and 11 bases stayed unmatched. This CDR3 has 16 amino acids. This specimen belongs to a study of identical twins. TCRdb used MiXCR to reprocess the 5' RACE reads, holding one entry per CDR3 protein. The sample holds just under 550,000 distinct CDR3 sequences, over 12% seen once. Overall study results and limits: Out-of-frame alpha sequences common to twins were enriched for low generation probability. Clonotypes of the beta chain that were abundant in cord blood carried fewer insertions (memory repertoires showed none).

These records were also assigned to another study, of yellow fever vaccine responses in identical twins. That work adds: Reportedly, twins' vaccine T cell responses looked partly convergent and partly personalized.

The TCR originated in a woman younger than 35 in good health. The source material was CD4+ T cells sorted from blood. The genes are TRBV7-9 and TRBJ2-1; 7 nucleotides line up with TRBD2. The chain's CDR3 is CASSLVGWEGADEQFF. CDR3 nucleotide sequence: TGTGCCAGCAGCTTAGTAGGGTGGGAGGGCGCAGATGAGCAGTTCTTC.